A single sample is the source of the 28 T cell receptor beta chains below, sequenced in a study of cytomegalovirus exposure and HLA in healthy donors. This PCR relied on a set of 60 Vbeta primers and 13 Jbeta primers. The repertoire was sequenced with immunoSEQ multiplex PCR; TCRdb's copy has only in-frame clones and lacks some. The profile shows roughly 200,000 clones, about 89% of them singletons. Sequencing input: PBMCs. These receptors were obtained from a woman aged 18-29 years in good health and CMV-seronegative.

This clone was observed a single time. This rearrangement joins TRBV7-9 to TRBJ2-1; TRBD2 aligns across 8 bases. V was clipped by 5 bases and J by 0 bases; unmatched bases: 6. The CDR3 contains 16 residues. Looked up from germline, CDR1 is SEHNR and CDR2 is FQNEAQ (reference sequence). The CDR3: CASSPAGGRSYNEQFF. The CDR3 coding sequence is TGTGCCAGCAGCCCTGCGGGGGGACGCTCCTACAATGAGCAGTTCTTC.

This clone was recorded only once. The genes are TRBV6-6 and TRBJ1-1; 7 positions agree with TRBD1. CDR3 length equals 12 residues. Germline V gene lookup returns CDR1 MNHNY and CDR2 SVGAGI (reference sequence). The V segment lost 5 bases and the J segment 7 bases; nucleotides outside the gene matches: 4. CDR3 region: CASSPSGGEAFF. DNA of the CDR3: TGTGCCAGCAGTCCGTCAGGGGGTGAAGCTTTCTTT.

The gene calls are TRBV4-2 and TRBJ2-1, with D maybe TRBD2 (5 bases). In germline, CDR1 is LGHNA, CDR2 YNFKEQ. The CDR3 has 13 residues. The V and J ends lost 3 bases and 10 bases respectively, with 13 bases between them. The CDR3 protein is CASSQDSEWEQFF. CDR3 sequence (DNA): TGTGCCAGCAGCCAGGACTCGGAATGGGAGCAGTTCTTC.

This clone was seen once. The rearrangement joins TRBV6-6 to TRBJ1-2; the D gene is possibly TRBD1 (5 bases). V lost 7 bases and J lost 0, with 15 bases in between. There are 15 residues in the CDR3. The germline CDR1 and CDR2 sequences are MNHNY and SVGAGI (reference sequence). CDR3 sequence (DNA): TGTGCCAGCATCCACGCAGGGTCTTCTAACTATGGCTACACCTTC. It is translated as CASIHAGSSNYGYTF.

V and J are TRBV4-1 and TRBJ1-5, with D tentatively TRBD1 (6 bases). V was clipped by 2 bases and J by 7 bases, with 12 bases between them. The V gene's germline CDR1 is MGHRA and CDR2 YSYEKL. The CDR3 is 14 residues long. CDR3 in DNA: TGCGCCAGCAGCCAAAACAGGGTACGCCAGCCCCAGCATTTT. Its protein product is CASSQNRVRQPQHF.

This chain connects TRBV27 to TRBJ2-3; D perhaps matches TRBD2 (6 bases). V was trimmed by 3 bases and J by 7 bases, leaving 11 bases between them. Germline CDR1 is MNHEY and CDR2 is SMNVEV (reference sequence). The CDR3 spans 13 residues. The CDR3 reads CASSFGGTYTQYF. Written as DNA, the CDR3 is TGTGCCAGCAGTTTCGGAGGGACCTATACGCAGTATTTT.

In regard to this clone: The identical CDR3 is also encoded by other nucleotide sequences in the sample. The rearrangement links TRBV27 to TRBJ1-2; D is possibly TRBD1 (6 bases). V was pared by 2 bases and J by 8 bases, with 12 bases between. This CDR3 has 13 residues. Germline V gene lookup returns CDR1 MNHEY and CDR2 SMNVEV (reference sequence). The CDR3 reads CASSLNAGAGYTF. The DNA for the CDR3 is TGTGCCAGCAGTTTAAATGCAGGGGCGGGCTACACCTTC.

This chain links TRBV6-5 with TRBJ2-2; 10 bases are shared with TRBD2. The V gene's germline CDR1 is MNHEY and CDR2 SVGAGI. CDR3 length: 16 amino acids. V gave up 0 bases and J gave up 4 bases; unmatched junction bases: 2. The CDR3 loop reads CASSYSASGGTGELFF. CDR3 bases: TGTGCCAGCAGTTACTCGGCTAGCGGGGGCACCGGGGAGCTGTTTTTT.

This clone appeared once. The J gene is TRBJ1-6, the V gene TRBV27; 11 nucleotides align to TRBD1. The CDR3 sequence is 16 residues long. V lost 5 bases to trimming and J lost 9 bases; unmatched junction nucleotides: 9. CDR1 is MNHEY and CDR2 is SMNVEV in the germline V gene (reference sequence). The CDR3 bases are TGTGCCAGCAGTCGAACCGGGACAGGGGGTGGTTCACCCCTCCACTTT. It encodes CASSRTGTGGGSPLHF.

The chain links TRBV19 to TRBJ1-2, with D perhaps matching TRBD1 (6 bases). V lost 11 bases and J lost 4, with 14 bases in between. CDR3 length equals 12 residues. Germline CDR1 and CDR2: LNHDA and SQIVND (reference sequence). The CDR3 region is CAVGGGLYGYTF. In nucleotides, the CDR3 is TGTGCCGTCGGGGGGGGGCTCTATGGCTACACCTTC. Combining the CDR3 with reference TRBV19 and TRBJ1-2 gives the whole variable domain DGGITQSPKYLFRKEGQNVTLSCEQNLNHDAMYWYRQDPGQGLRLIYYSQIVNDFQKGDIAEGYSVSREKKESFPLTVTSAQKNPTAFYLCAVGGGLYGYTFGSGTRLTVV.

The chain combines TRBV19 with TRBJ1-4; no reliable D call. CDR1 and CDR2 (germline): LNHDA, SQIVND (reference sequence). CDR3 length equals 12 residues. The V end was cut by 6 bases, the J end by 10 bases, with 12 bases between. The CDR3 sequence is CASRAGAGKLFF. The CDR3, as DNA: TGTGCCAGTAGGGCGGGAGCAGGAAAACTGTTTTTT.

V usage is TRBV5-1 and J usage is TRBJ1-1, with TRBD1 as a possible D gene (6 bases). Germline V gives CDR1 SGHRS, CDR2 YFSETQ. The CDR3 consists of 13 residues. With 0 bases removed from V and 7 bases from J, the gap between germline ends came to 10 bases. The CDR3 region is CASSLGGGFEAFF. The CDR3 DNA reads TGCGCCAGCAGCTTGGGAGGGGGTTTTGAAGCTTTCTTT.

This sequence joins TRBV7-9 and TRBJ1-2; D gene unclear. Trimming pared 5 bases from V and 8 bases from J, leaving 18 bases between. Per the germline V gene, CDR1 is SEHNR and CDR2 is FQNEAQ (reference sequence). CDR3 size: 14 residues. CDR3 in DNA: TGTGCCAGCAGCCCCCTCACGAGGTCCGAAGGCTACACCTTC. This translates into CASSPLTRSEGYTF.

For this clone: Mismatch with germline at one junction end may stem from a read error. The CDR3 nucleotides are TGTTCCAGCAGCTTACGGCAGGGGGCAGGAAATGAAAAACTGTTTTTT. This translates into CSSSLRQGAGNEKLFF. The chain uses TRBV7-9 and TRBJ1-4; 8 bases agree with TRBD1. Germline CDR1 reads SEHNR; CDR2 reads FQNEAQ (reference sequence). The CDR3 consists of 16 residues.

The V gene is TRBV2, the J gene TRBJ2-3; D ambiguous. Trimming pared 3 bases from V and 4 bases from J, leaving 8 bases between. The CDR3 sequence is 13 residues long. Per germline, CDR1 SNHLY and CDR2 FYNNEI. The DNA of the CDR3 is TGTGCCAGCAGTGACAGGATCGCAGATACGCAGTATTTT. Its protein product is CASSDRIADTQYF. Together with reference TRBV2 and TRBJ2-3, the CDR3 gives the full variable domain: EPEVTQTPSHQVTQMGQEVILRCVPISNHLYFYWYRQILGQKVEFLVSFYNNEISEKSEIFDDQFSVERPDGSNFTLKIRSTKLEDSAMYFCASSDRIADTQYFGPGTRLTVL.

The chain employs TRBV7-9 and TRBJ2-5; weak D call: TRBD2 (5 bases). Trimming shortened V by 1 base and J by 0 bases, and 6 bases separated the two germline ends. The CDR3 has 14 residues. CDR1 and CDR2 (germline): SEHNR, FQNEAQ (reference sequence). In DNA form, the CDR3 reads TGTGCCAGCAGCTTAGTCGGGAACCAAGAGACCCAGTACTTC. Residues: CASSLVGNQETQYF.

This clone turned up a few times. This rearrangement joins TRBV4-1 to TRBJ1-1; 9 nucleotides align to TRBD1. After removal of 2 bases from V and 5 bases from J, the junction contained 9 bases not matched to a gene. The CDR3 loop spans 16 amino acids. Germline V gives CDR1 MGHRA, CDR2 YSYEKL. As DNA, the CDR3 is TGCGCCAGCAGCCAACCTAACAGGGGGCGGGGGACTGAAGCTTTCTTT. It yields the protein CASSQPNRGRGTEAFF.

This clone was seen a single time. The rearrangement joins TRBV9 to TRBJ2-6; 7 bases line up with TRBD1. The junction had 6 bases not matched to a gene; V was cut back by 3 bases and J by 0 bases. CDR1 and CDR2 (germline): SGDLS, YYNGEE. This CDR3 has 17 amino acids. This CDR3 reads CASSERGRGSGANVLTF. CDR3 bases: TGTGCCAGCAGCGAAAGGGGGCGCGGCTCTGGGGCCAACGTCCTGACTTTC.

The gene calls are TRBV11-2 and TRBJ1-4; the match to TRBD1 covers 7 bases. Germline values: CDR1 SGHAT, CDR2 FQNNGV. V shed 8 bases and J 8 bases; nucleotides not matched to a gene: 11. The CDR3 contains 14 residues. Here the CDR3 reads CASEGQGDHEKLFF. For the CDR3, the DNA is TGTGCCAGCGAAGGTCAGGGGGATCACGAAAAACTGTTTTTT.

This sequence joins TRBV2 and TRBJ1-2; no definite D call. CDR1 and CDR2 (germline): SNHLY, FYNNEI. The CDR3 sequence is 13 residues long. V was clipped by 6 bases and J by 10 bases, with 18 bases between them. The CDR3 loop reads CASRTTREDAYTF. CDR3 in DNA: TGTGCCAGCAGAACTACCCGGGAGGACGCCTACACCTTC. The full variable domain, rest sourced from reference TRBV2 and TRBJ1-2, is EPEVTQTPSHQVTQMGQEVILRCVPISNHLYFYWYRQILGQKVEFLVSFYNNEISEKSEIFDDQFSVERPDGSNFTLKIRSTKLEDSAMYFCASRTTREDAYTFGSGTRLTVV.

The gene calls are TRBV29-1 and TRBJ1-2; 7 nucleotides match TRBD1. The ends lost 6 bases at V and 3 bases at J; junction bases unmatched: 7. The CDR3 is 13 residues long. Germline CDR1 reads SQVTM; CDR2 reads ANQGSEA. CDR3: CSVDGTADYGYTF. CDR3 nucleotides: TGCAGCGTGGACGGGACAGCTGACTATGGCTACACCTTC. Variable domain in full (rest from reference TRBV29-1 and TRBJ1-2): SAVISQKPSRDICQRGTSLTIQCQVDSQVTMMFWYRQQPGQSLTLIATANQGSEATYESGFVIDKFPISRPNLTFSTLTVSNMSPEDSSIYLCSVDGTADYGYTFGSGTRLTVV.

The V and J genes are TRBV7-8 and TRBJ2-3; 8 bases are a match to TRBD2. Trimming removed 5 bases from V and 0 bases from J; junction bases left unmatched: 16. This CDR3 contains 19 residues. Germline CDR1 reads SGHVS; CDR2 reads FQNEAQ. The CDR3 here is CASSPKETAGVQSTDTQYF. The CDR3 nucleotides read TGTGCCAGCAGCCCAAAGGAGACAGCGGGGGTACAAAGCACAGATACGCAGTATTTT.

CDR3 loop: CASSQAGQNYEQYF. In nucleotides, the CDR3 is TGCGCCAGCAGCCAAGCGGGACAGAACTACGAGCAGTACTTC. The chain is built from TRBV4-1 and TRBJ2-7; 7 positions agree with TRBD1. J lost 3 bases, V lost 1 base, and 3 bases had no gene match. Germline lookup yields CDR1 MGHRA and CDR2 YSYEKL. The CDR3 length is 14 residues.

This chain joins TRBV6-5 and TRBJ1-2, with 8 bases identical to TRBD1. The CDR3 spans 14 residues. Germline-derived CDR1 and CDR2 are MNHEY and SVGAGI. The junction had 6 bases not matched to a gene; V was cut back by 2 bases and J by 7 bases. The CDR3 region has the DNA TGTGCCAGCAGTTACGAGGGACAGGCGGCTGGCTACACCTTC. Protein product: CASSYEGQAAGYTF.

The rearrangement joins TRBV6-1 to TRBJ1-5, with TRBD1 identical over 9 bases. The CDR3 consists of 14 residues. V trimming: 9 bases; J trimming: 3 bases; junction bases outside the gene matches: 6. Germline CDR1 MNHNS, CDR2 SASEGT. The CDR3 nucleotides are TGTGCCAGTAGGACAGGGGTGTCCAATCAGCCCCAGCATTTT. Its protein is CASRTGVSNQPQHF.

This rearrangement joins TRBV18 to TRBJ2-2; possibly TRBD2 for D (6 bases). Between the trimmed V and J ends, which lost 8 bases and 3 bases, there was a span of 13 bases. CDR1 is KGHSH and CDR2 is LQKENI in the germline V gene. CDR3 length: 14 amino acids. CDR3 nucleotide sequence: TGTGCCAGCCCAACTAGCTCGGACACCGGGGAGCTGTTTTTT. Encoded protein: CASPTSSDTGELFF. Full variable domain (remainder filled in from reference TRBV18 and TRBJ2-2): NAGVMQNPRHLVRRRGQEARLRCSPMKGHSHVYWYRQLPEEGLKFMVYLQKENIIDESGMPKERFSAEFPKEGPSILRIQQVVRGDSAAYFCASPTSSDTGELFFGEGSRLTVL.

This clone was seen a single time. CDR3 in amino acids: CASSVGQASSYEQYF. CDR3 sequence (DNA): TGTGCCAGCAGCGTAGGACAGGCCTCCTCCTACGAGCAGTACTTC. The chain is built from TRBV9 and TRBJ2-7, with D perhaps TRBD1 (6 bases). Germline V gives CDR1 SGDLS, CDR2 YYNGEE. Trimming removed 0 bases at V and 0 bases at J, with 10 bases between. This CDR3 region has 15 residues.

This sequence joins TRBV4-1 and TRBJ1-6; tentative D call: TRBD1 (5 bases). The CDR3 extends over 16 amino acids. Per the germline V gene, CDR1 is MGHRA and CDR2 is YSYEKL. V dropped 10 bases and J dropped 0 bases, with 16 bases sitting between them. DNA of the CDR3: TGCGCCACCAAGGGACTCCACAACTCCTATAATTCACCCCTCCACTTT. As protein: CATKGLHNSYNSPLHF.